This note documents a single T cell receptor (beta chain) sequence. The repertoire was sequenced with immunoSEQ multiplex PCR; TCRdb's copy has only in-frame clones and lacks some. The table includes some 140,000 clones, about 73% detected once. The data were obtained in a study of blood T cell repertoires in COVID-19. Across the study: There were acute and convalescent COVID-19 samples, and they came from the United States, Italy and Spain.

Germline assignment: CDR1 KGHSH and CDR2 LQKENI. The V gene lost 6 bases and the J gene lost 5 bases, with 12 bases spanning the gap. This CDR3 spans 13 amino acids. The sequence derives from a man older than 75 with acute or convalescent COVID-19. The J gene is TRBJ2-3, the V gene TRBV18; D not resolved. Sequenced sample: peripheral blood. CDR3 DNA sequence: TGTGCCAGCTCTCCGCCTAGTCGAGATACGCAGTATTTT. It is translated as CASSPPSRDTQYF.